The rows below give T cell receptor beta chains drawn from one sample of a study of cytomegalovirus exposure and HLA in healthy donors. Sequencing was performed with immunoSEQ multiplex PCR; in TCRdb, only in-frame clones are kept and a portion is missing. This table holds fewer than 200,000 clones, less than 90% found once. The sample consisted of PBMCs. The receptor set was obtained from a woman aged 50 to 60 in good health and CMV-seropositive. Each CDR3 is given with its conserved first and last residue. Each record gives: J gene, clone size, D gene, V gene, CDR3 protein, CDR3 DNA. The D gene is left open where the match is weak. A clone size is listed for some rows: how often the clone was seen (once, few, many), or a class if it is expanded.

J: TRBJ2-7; size: NA; D: TRBD1; V: TRBV5-8; CDR3: CASSLFPGTESYEQYF; DNA: TGTGCCAGCAGCTTGTTCCCCGGGACAGAATCCTACGAGCAGTACTTC
J: TRBJ2-7; size: NA; D: NA; V: TRBV5-1; CDR3: CASSLGAGINEQYF; DNA: TGCGCCAGCAGCTTGGGGGCAGGGATCAACGAGCAGTACTTC
J: TRBJ2-1; size: NA; D: NA; V: TRBV10-3; CDR3: CAISEFRNEQFF; DNA: TGTGCCATCAGTGAGTTTCGTAATGAGCAGTTCTTC
J: TRBJ2-2; size: NA; D: NA; V: TRBV5-4; CDR3: CASSIDRHGAAGELFF; DNA: TGTGCCAGCAGCATAGACAGGCATGGGGCAGCCGGGGAGCTGTTTTTT
J: TRBJ1-5; size: NA; D: TRBD1; V: TRBV7-2; CDR3: CASSFLGQGHQPQHF; DNA: TGTGCCAGCAGCTTTCTGGGACAGGGGCATCAGCCCCAGCATTTT
J: TRBJ1-4; size: NA; D: TRBD1; V: TRBV5-1; CDR3: CASSLGGGQGQEKLFF; DNA: TGCGCCAGCAGCCTTGGGGGGGGACAGGGCCAAGAAAAACTGTTTTTT
J: TRBJ2-3; size: few; D: TRBD2; V: TRBV4-2; CDR3: CASSQDGLAGAADTQYF; DNA: TGTGCCAGCAGCCAGGATGGACTAGCGGGAGCTGCAGATACGCAGTATTTT
J: TRBJ2-7; size: NA; D: NA; V: TRBV2; CDR3: CASSDSYEQYF; DNA: TGTGCCAGCAGTGACAGTTACGAGCAGTACTTC
J: TRBJ1-2; size: NA; D: TRBD1; V: TRBV10-3; CDR3: CAISGTGDYGYTF; DNA: TGTGCCATCAGTGGGACAGGAGATTATGGCTACACCTTC
J: TRBJ2-5; size: NA; D: TRBD1; V: TRBV29-1; CDR3: CSVGPRQGAPETQYF; DNA: TGCAGCGTTGGCCCCCGACAGGGGGCACCAGAGACCCAGTACTTC
J: TRBJ2-7; size: NA; D: NA; V: TRBV5-8; CDR3: CASSLGQGLDEQYF; DNA: TGTGCCAGCAGCTTGGGACAGGGACTTGACGAGCAGTACTTC
J: TRBJ1-4; size: NA; D: TRBD1; V: TRBV5-4; CDR3: CASSLGFPSAGTGYEKLFF; DNA: TGTGCCAGCAGCTTGGGGTTTCCGTCAGCTGGGACAGGGTATGAAAAACTGTTTTTT
J: TRBJ1-6; size: NA; D: NA; V: TRBV7-9; CDR3: CSSGFPVEGALSPLHF; DNA: TGTTCCTCCGGCTTCCCGGTTGAGGGCGCATTATCACCCCTCCACTTT
J: TRBJ1-2; size: NA; D: NA; V: TRBV5-1; CDR3: CASSPRDQEGYTF; DNA: TGCGCCAGCAGCCCAAGAGACCAGGAAGGCTACACCTTC
J: TRBJ2-5; size: once; D: TRBD2; V: TRBV7-7; CDR3: CASSLTSGMAETQYF; DNA: TGTGCTAGCAGCTTAACTAGCGGGATGGCGGAGACCCAGTACTTC
J: TRBJ1-3; size: NA; D: NA; V: TRBV5-4; CDR3: CASSFTGQYTGNTIYF; DNA: TGTGCCAGCAGCTTTACCGGACAGTATACTGGAAACACCATATATTTT
J: TRBJ1-5; size: NA; D: NA; V: TRBV15; CDR3: CATSRRGGNQPQHF; DNA: TGTGCCACCAGCCGACGGGGGGGAAATCAGCCCCAGCATTTT
J: TRBJ2-7; size: many; D: NA; V: TRBV5-1; CDR3: CASSPGYEQYF; DNA: TGCGCCAGCAGCCCGGGCTACGAGCAGTACTTC
J: TRBJ1-1; size: once; D: NA; V: TRBV5-1; CDR3: CASSPSRGRGTEAFF; DNA: TGCGCCAGCAGCCCGAGTCGGGGTCGTGGCACTGAAGCTTTCTTT
J: TRBJ2-2; size: NA; D: NA; V: TRBV7-6; CDR3: CASSLAEDTGELFF; DNA: TGTGCCAGCAGCTTAGCGGAGGACACCGGGGAGCTGTTTTTT
J: TRBJ1-5; size: once; D: TRBD1; V: TRBV6-1; CDR3: CASSDRTGYSNQPQHF; DNA: TGTGCCAGCAGTGATAGGACAGGGTATAGCAATCAGCCCCAGCATTTT
J: TRBJ1-4; size: NA; D: NA; V: TRBV18; CDR3: CASSPEGPNWEKLFF; DNA: TGTGCCAGCTCACCTGAGGGTCCGAACTGGGAAAAACTGTTTTTT
J: TRBJ2-5; size: NA; D: TRBD2; V: TRBV5-1; CDR3: CASSLAPSGQETQYF; DNA: TGCGCCAGCAGCTTGGCCCCTAGCGGACAAGAGACCCAGTACTTC
J: TRBJ1-5; size: NA; D: NA; V: TRBV19; CDR3: CASRYRGGNQPQHF; DNA: TGTGCCAGCCGATACCGGGGTGGCAATCAGCCCCAGCATTTT
J: TRBJ1-1; size: NA; D: NA; V: TRBV29-1; CDR3: CSAYTGPNTEAFF; DNA: TGCAGCGCGTATACAGGGCCGAACACTGAAGCTTTCTTT
J: TRBJ1-2; size: NA; D: NA; V: TRBV2; CDR3: CASSGPGNYGYTF; DNA: TGTGCCAGCAGTGGTCCGGGTAACTATGGCTACACCTTC
J: TRBJ2-7; size: once; D: NA; V: TRBV20-1; CDR3: CSARSSYEQYF; DNA: TGCAGTGCTAGGAGCTCCTACGAGCAGTACTTC
J: TRBJ1-1; size: NA; D: TRBD1; V: TRBV5-4; CDR3: CASSLGQGAIEAFF; DNA: TGTGCCAGCAGCTTGGGACAGGGGGCGATTGAAGCTTTCTTT
J: TRBJ2-7; size: NA; D: TRBD1; V: TRBV5-1; CDR3: CASSSRQGATHEQYF; DNA: TGCGCCAGCAGCTCTAGACAGGGGGCGACCCACGAGCAGTACTTC
J: TRBJ1-1; size: NA; D: NA; V: TRBV9; CDR3: CASSGQGHTEAFF; DNA: TGTGCCAGCAGCGGCCAGGGCCACACTGAAGCTTTCTTT
J: TRBJ2-7; size: once; D: NA; V: TRBV29-1; CDR3: CSVEEGGGLVQYF; DNA: TGCAGCGTTGAAGAGGGGGGGGGCCTGGTGCAGTACTTC
J: TRBJ1-1; size: NA; D: NA; V: TRBV9; CDR3: CASSFDGENTEAFF; DNA: TGTGCCAGCAGCTTCGACGGGGAGAACACTGAAGCTTTCTTT
J: TRBJ2-3; size: NA; D: TRBD2; V: TRBV5-4; CDR3: CASSLGSGGPTTDTQYF; DNA: TGTGCCAGCAGCTTGGGTAGCGGGGGGCCTACAACAGATACGCAGTATTTT
J: TRBJ2-5; size: NA; D: TRBD2; V: TRBV7-2; CDR3: CASSLAAGVSETQYF; DNA: TGTGCCAGCAGCTTAGCAGCGGGAGTATCAGAGACCCAGTACTTC
J: TRBJ1-1; size: NA; D: NA; V: TRBV6-1; CDR3: CASSFSEPFF; DNA: TGTGCCAGCAGCTTCTCGGAGCCTTTCTTT
J: TRBJ1-4; size: NA; D: NA; V: TRBV27; CDR3: CASRVGVGEKLFF; DNA: TGTGCCAGCAGGGTCGGGGTAGGGGAAAAACTGTTTTTT
J: TRBJ2-7; size: once; D: NA; V: TRBV29-1; CDR3: CSVGGRETYEQYF; DNA: TGCAGCGTTGGGGGGCGAGAAACCTACGAGCAGTACTTC
J: TRBJ1-2; size: NA; D: TRBD1; V: TRBV6-1; CDR3: CASSEAPGTALGGYTF; DNA: TGTGCCAGCAGTGAAGCGCCCGGGACAGCCTTGGGCGGCTACACCTTC
J: TRBJ1-3; size: NA; D: NA; V: TRBV4-2; CDR3: CASSPGVTSGNTIYF; DNA: TGTGCCAGCAGCCCAGGGGTAACCTCTGGAAACACCATATATTTT
J: TRBJ1-2; size: NA; D: NA; V: TRBV5-1; CDR3: CASSWSTELYGYTF; DNA: TGCGCCAGCAGCTGGTCGACAGAACTCTATGGCTACACCTTC
J: TRBJ1-1; size: NA; D: TRBD1; V: TRBV6-5; CDR3: CASRIWTGRNTEAFF; DNA: TGTGCCAGCCGAATTTGGACAGGTAGGAACACTGAAGCTTTCTTT
J: TRBJ1-2; size: NA; D: TRBD1; V: TRBV27; CDR3: CASSTYRPGTGGASYGYTF; DNA: TGTGCCAGCAGTACGTATAGACCCGGGACAGGGGGCGCGAGTTATGGCTACACCTTC
J: TRBJ2-2; size: NA; D: NA; V: TRBV11-2; CDR3: CASSWGPNTGELFF; DNA: TGTGCCAGCAGCTGGGGGCCAAACACCGGGGAGCTGTTTTTT
J: TRBJ2-2; size: NA; D: NA; V: TRBV27; CDR3: CASSFPQGSGYTGELFF; DNA: TGTGCCAGCAGTTTCCCACAGGGTTCGGGGTACACCGGGGAGCTGTTTTTT
J: TRBJ1-5; size: once; D: NA; V: TRBV6-1; CDR3: CASSEAPGSNQPQHF; DNA: TGTGCCAGCAGTGAAGCGCCCGGTAGCAATCAGCCCCAGCATTTT
J: TRBJ2-4; size: NA; D: TRBD2; V: TRBV5-5; CDR3: CASSIHPREGENIQYF; DNA: TGTGCCAGCAGCATCCACCCCCGGGAGGGGGAAAACATTCAGTACTTC
J: TRBJ2-2; size: NA; D: NA; V: TRBV7-3; CDR3: CASSFGDSLGRTGELFF; DNA: TGTGCCAGCAGCTTCGGGGACTCCCTGGGGAGGACCGGGGAGCTGTTTTTT
J: TRBJ2-1; size: NA; D: NA; V: TRBV25-1; CDR3: CASSGPQSASSYNEQFF; DNA: TGTGCCAGCAGTGGCCCCCAGAGCGCAAGCTCCTACAATGAGCAGTTCTTC
J: TRBJ2-5; size: NA; D: TRBD2; V: TRBV7-2; CDR3: CASSWGLATQETQYF; DNA: TGTGCCAGCAGCTGGGGACTAGCCACCCAAGAGACCCAGTACTTC
J: TRBJ2-3; size: NA; D: TRBD2; V: TRBV14; CDR3: CASSQALSGREMAADTQYF; DNA: TGTGCCAGCAGCCAAGCTCTTAGCGGGAGGGAAATGGCAGCGGATACGCAGTATTTT
J: TRBJ2-2; size: once; D: TRBD1; V: TRBV7-9; CDR3: CASSLLPGQTNTGELFF; DNA: TGTGCCAGCAGCCTACTACCGGGACAGACGAACACCGGGGAGCTGTTTTTT
J: TRBJ2-7; size: NA; D: TRBD1; V: TRBV25-1; CDR3: CASRPRDSSYEQYF; DNA: TGTGCCAGCAGACCCCGGGACAGCTCCTACGAGCAGTACTTC
J: TRBJ2-3; size: NA; D: TRBD1; V: TRBV6-5; CDR3: CASSYSGQITDTQYF; DNA: TGTGCCAGCAGTTACTCGGGACAGATCACAGATACGCAGTATTTT
J: TRBJ1-2; size: NA; D: NA; V: TRBV14; CDR3: CASSPRRGQKLF; DNA: TGTGCCAGCAGCCCGAGGCGGGGGCAGAAACTTTTC
J: TRBJ2-3; size: NA; D: TRBD1; V: TRBV6-5; CDR3: CASSYDRGNTQYF; DNA: TGTGCCAGCAGTTACGACAGGGGAAATACGCAGTATTTT
J: TRBJ2-7; size: NA; D: TRBD2; V: TRBV7-2; CDR3: CASSLGTSGSSYEQYF; DNA: TGTGCCAGCAGCTTAGGGACTAGCGGGAGTTCCTACGAGCAGTACTTC
J: TRBJ1-5; size: NA; D: NA; V: TRBV30; CDR3: CAWSVGGNQPQHF; DNA: TGTGCCTGGAGTGTCGGGGGTAATCAGCCCCAGCATTTT